This T cell receptor beta chain was sequenced during a study of blood T cell repertoires in COVID-19. The V end was cut by 5 bases, the J end by 6 bases, with 32 bases between. Germline V lookup: CDR1 LNHDA, CDR2 SQIVND (reference sequence). This CDR3 contains 20 residues. Data came from immunoSEQ multiplex PCR; TCRdb stores just in-frame clones and leaves some out. The table lists nearly 350,000 clones, under 95% of them singletons, with 3% to 4% in the top ten. The chain links TRBV19 to TRBJ2-4, with unresolved D. The TCR sequence derives from a young woman who had recovered from COVID-19. The material sequenced was peripheral blood. The CDR3 here is CASSVPAGYSDGSSRNIQYF. For the CDR3, the DNA is TGTGCCAGTAGTGTCCCCGCCGGATATAGTGACGGATCGTCTAGAAACATTCAGTACTTC.